The 4 T cell receptor beta chains listed next were all sequenced from one sample in a study of CD8 T cells in ankylosing spondylitis (dated by TCRdb to about 2017). The method behind the library was 5' RACE. The sequencer was an Illumina HiSeq 2500. TCRdb reanalyzed the raw reads on its own, using fastp at Q25 for trimming and MiXCR for clone calling, and kept in-frame beta chains. Each record represents a unique CDR3 protein, reported with the most common genes and DNA among its rows. Present in this sample are roughly 140,000 distinct CDR3 sequences, under 55% of which were seen just once. The top ten clonotypes cover about 16% of the sample. Sequencing was done on a sample of synovial fluid, either unsorted or a sorted T cell fraction (not recorded which). The receptors originated from a male donor with ankylosing spondylitis.

The chain uses TRBV20-1 and TRBJ2-3, with D hard to call. This CDR3 region has 16 residues. The ends were cut back, 0 bases at V and 2 bases at J, with 15 bases in the middle. CDR1 is DFQATT, CDR2 SNEGSKA, per germline (reference sequence). CDR3 nucleotides: TGCAGTGCTAGAGACCGTGGACGGGTCTACACAGATACGCAGTATTTT. Protein: CSARDRGRVYTDTQYF.

Ten or more counts support this clonotype. The genes are TRBV18 and TRBJ2-1; D not certain. Germline assignment: CDR1 KGHSH and CDR2 LQKENI. V lost 1 base to trimming and J lost 8 bases, with 9 bases between them. The CDR3 is 13 amino acids. The CDR3 protein is CASSPQSVDEQFF. CDR3 bases: TGTGCCAGCTCACCACAGTCGGTCGATGAGCAGTTCTTC. Based on the CDR3 plus reference TRBV18 and TRBJ2-1, the full variable domain is NAGVMQNPRHLVRRRGQEARLRCSPMKGHSHVYWYRQLPEEGLKFMVYLQKENIIDESGMPKERFSAEFPKEGPSILRIQQVVRGDSAAYFCASSPQSVDEQFFGPGTRLTVL.

This clonotype was observed a few times. V and J are TRBV10-2 and TRBJ2-3; D assignment may be TRBD1 or TRBD2 (5 bases each). This CDR3 is built from 16 residues. Germline V gene sequence: CDR1 WSHSY, CDR2 SAAADI. V was pared by 4 bases and J by 3 bases, with 17 bases between. CDR3 sequence reads: CASSGGAAGLTDTQYF. CDR3 sequence (DNA): TGCGCCAGCAGTGGAGGGGCAGCCGGGCTAACAGATACGCAGTATTTT.

This clonotype was recorded a few times. V and J are TRBV19 and TRBJ1-1; tentatively, D is TRBD1 (5 bases). The V end lost 5 bases, the J end lost 9 bases, and 19 bases lay between the germline ends. The CDR3 has 14 amino acids. Germline assignment: CDR1 LNHDA and CDR2 SQIVND (reference sequence). CDR3 bases: TGTGCCAGTAGTCTGGGGTTGGGGCCCCCTCAAGCTTTCTTT. It encodes CASSLGLGPPQAFF.